The 16 T cell receptor beta chains below all came from one sample that was sequenced in a study of blood T cells in healthy people across ages. Combining a sample-barcoded 5' primer with a J-beta primer mix, a second PCR ran for about 6 to 12 cycles. TCRdb passed the 5' RACE reads through MiXCR, listing each CDR3 protein once. The table records about 1.8 million distinct CDR3 sequences, roughly 50% of them present only once. Material for sequencing was blood. These receptors came from a woman aged 40 to 49 in good health.

The gene calls are TRBV4-3 and TRBJ2-3, with 14 bases matching TRBD2. The ends lost 0 bases at V and 2 bases at J; junction bases unmatched: 16. Germline loops: CDR1 LGHNA, CDR2 YSLEER. There are 22 residues in the CDR3. The CDR3, as DNA: TGCGCCAGCAGCCAAGAAGGAACCCTCCGGACTAGCGGGGGGCTCTACACAGATACGCAGTATTTT. As protein: CASSQEGTLRTSGGLYTDTQYF.

The table lists this clonotype with a few counts. The rearrangement links TRBV7-2 to TRBJ1-1, with D possibly TRBD1 on 6 matching bases. Germline values: CDR1 SGHTA, CDR2 FQGNSA. Trimming left V 1 base short and J 5 bases short, with 14 bases between. CDR3 length: 15 amino acids. The CDR3 coding sequence is TGTGCCAGCAGCTTAGTTACAGGGCAAGGGACTGAAGCTTTCTTT. Protein sequence: CASSLVTGQGTEAFF.

This clonotype was seen once. Here the CDR3 reads CASSYQGAAGYTF. In DNA form, the CDR3 reads TGTGCCAGCAGCTACCAGGGGGCTGCCGGCTACACCTTC. The chain joins TRBV7-2 to TRBJ1-2; the match to TRBD1 covers 8 bases. Germline trimming cut 4 bases from V and 8 bases from J; bases unmatched to any gene: 6. CDR3 length equals 13 residues. The V gene's germline CDR1 is SGHTA and CDR2 FQGNSA.

V gene TRBV4-2 combines with J gene TRBJ2-5; D is possibly TRBD1 or TRBD2 (5 bases each). CDR3 size: 15 residues. Looked up from germline, CDR1 is LGHNA and CDR2 is YNFKEQ. With 0 bases removed from V and 9 bases from J, the gap between germline ends came to 17 bases. For the CDR3, the DNA is TGTGCCAGCAGCCAAGATGGGACGGGGTATGAGGCCCAGTACTTC. Residues: CASSQDGTGYEAQYF.

This chain uses TRBV4-2 with TRBJ1-4, with D possibly being TRBD1 (5 bases). The CDR3 extends over 16 amino acids. The V gene lost 0 bases and the J gene lost 8 bases, with 16 bases spanning the gap. Germline V lookup: CDR1 LGHNA, CDR2 YNFKEQ. CDR3 in amino acids: CASSQDPGTSHEKLFF. CDR3 sequence (DNA): TGTGCCAGCAGCCAAGATCCGGGGACGTCCCACGAAAAACTGTTTTTT.

V and J are TRBV12-5 and TRBJ2-4; possible D gene TRBD1, 6 bases. TRBJ2-7 matches the DNA end more closely, so the J call is doubtful. Germline V CDR1 and CDR2: LGHNT, FRNRAP. The CDR3 is made up of 12 amino acids. The CDR3 coding sequence is TGTGCTAGTGAGGTAGGGGGCTACGAGCAGTACTTC. Residues: CASEVGGYEQYF.

This clonotype has only a few counts. The V and J genes are TRBV13 and TRBJ2-5; D gene unclear. Germline assignment: CDR1 PRHDT and CDR2 FYEKMQ (reference sequence). V was shortened by 5 bases and J by 1 base, with 11 bases between the two germline ends. CDR3 length equals 14 residues. In DNA, the CDR3 is TGTGCCAGCAGCCTACCCGAGCCCCAAGAGACCCAGTACTTC. Its protein product is CASSLPEPQETQYF.

The chain employs TRBV19 and TRBJ2-3; the D gene is possibly TRBD1 (5 bases). The CDR3 is 17 amino acids. Germline CDR1 is LNHDA and CDR2 is SQIVND (reference sequence). V lost 3 bases and J 1 base, leaving 17 bases between the germline ends. CDR3 nucleotides: TGTGCCAGTAGTATCCCTACGACAGTTCGAGGCACAGATACGCAGTATTTT. Translation gives CASSIPTTVRGTDTQYF.

The chain recombines TRBV4-3 with TRBJ2-3, with D unclear. This CDR3 has 17 amino acids. V was cut by 3 bases and J by 0 bases, with 16 bases left in between. Germline-derived CDR1 and CDR2 are LGHNA and YSLEER. The CDR3 spells CASSQGEVISSTDTQYF. CDR3 in DNA: TGCGCCAGCAGCCAGGGTGAAGTGATTTCTAGCACAGATACGCAGTATTTT.

This sequence joins TRBV27 and TRBJ1-2, with D tentatively TRBD1 (5 bases). Trimming shortened V by 4 bases and J by 0 bases, and 12 bases separated the two germline ends. Germline V gives CDR1 MNHEY, CDR2 SMNVEV (reference sequence). The length of the CDR3 is 15 residues. The CDR3 loop is CASSSWDVANYGYTF. The CDR3 nucleotides are TGTGCCAGCAGTTCCTGGGACGTTGCTAACTATGGCTACACCTTC.

J is TRBJ2-7 and V is TRBV3-1; D is uncertain. CDR1 is LGHDT, CDR2 YNNKEL, per germline (reference sequence). Trimming left V 8 bases short and J 2 bases short, with 10 bases between. This CDR3 contains 12 residues. The chain's CDR3 is CASGRHPYEQYF. The CDR3 DNA is TGTGCCAGCGGCCGCCATCCCTACGAGCAGTACTTC.

This clonotype was found a few times. The V and J genes are TRBV5-1 and TRBJ1-4; TRBD1 is a possible D gene (5 bases). CDR1 is SGHRS and CDR2 is YFSETQ in the germline V gene. This CDR3 region has 14 residues. V dropped 4 bases and J dropped 6 bases, with 13 bases sitting between them. This chain's CDR3 is CASSRSGTDEKLFF. The CDR3 DNA sequence: TGCGCCAGCAGCCGCAGCGGGACGGATGAAAAACTGTTTTTT.

This clonotype has just one count. This sequence joins TRBV4-2 and TRBJ1-5; unclear D gene. CDR1 and CDR2 from the germline V gene are LGHNA and YNFKEQ. The CDR3 runs 13 residues. V was pared by 8 bases and J by 6 bases, with 14 bases between. The DNA for the CDR3 is TGTGCCAGCGGCCCGCCGGGAACTCAGCCCCAGCATTTT. Protein: CASGPPGTQPQHF.

This clonotype was counted between two and nine times. The V and J genes are TRBV12-3 or TRBV12-4 and TRBJ2-5; 8 positions match TRBD2. Trimming took 8 bases from V and 5 from J; bases not matched to a gene: 13. The length of the CDR3 is 15 residues. In DNA, the CDR3 is TGTGCCAGCGACACCGGGGGGGACCGACGGGAGACCCAGTACTTC. Translation gives CASDTGGDRRETQYF.

This sequence joins TRBV12-3 or TRBV12-4 and TRBJ2-4, with unresolved D. Matching the DNA end better, TRBJ2-7 makes the J call doubtful. CDR3 length: 13 amino acids. This chain's CDR3 is CASRAGPDYEQYF. The DNA of the CDR3 is TGTGCCAGCAGGGCAGGCCCCGACTACGAGCAGTACTTC.

V and J are TRBV11-1 and TRBJ2-1, with D perhaps TRBD1 (6 bases). Germline V gene data show CDR1 as SGHAT and CDR2 as FQDESV (reference sequence). V dropped 4 bases and J dropped 7 bases, with 20 bases sitting between them. CDR3 size: 16 residues. CDR3 nucleotide sequence: TGTGCCAGCAGCTCGGGTACTCAAGGGGGTTATAATGAGCAGTTCTTC. Residues: CASSSGTQGGYNEQFF. Drawing the rest from reference TRBV11-1 and TRBJ2-1, the complete variable domain is EAEVAQSPRYKITEKSQAVAFWCDPISGHATLYWYRQILGQGPELLVQFQDESVVDDSQLPKDRFSAERLKGVDSTLKIQPAELGDSAMYLCASSSGTQGGYNEQFFGPGTRLTVL.